This T cell receptor (beta chain) comes out of a study of blood T cell repertoires in COVID-19. Study details: Samples representing acute and convalescent COVID-19 were sourced from the United States, Italy and Spain.

Original handling: Amplification from reference gene primers served as the basis for estimated nucleated cell counts. The repertoire was sequenced with immunoSEQ multiplex PCR; TCRdb's copy has only in-frame clones and lacks some. V and J calls and clone size come straight from that table; D and trimming were deduced from the DNA. The sample gives about 130,000 clones, around 78% of which show up once; roughly 10% is in the top ten. CDR3 length equals 17 residues. Deletions cut 0 bases from V and 0 bases from J, with 15 bases between. Per the germline V gene, CDR1 is SGHRS and CDR2 is YFSETQ. Input material: peripheral blood. The gene calls are TRBV5-1 and TRBJ1-2; TRBD1 is a possible D gene (5 bases). This receptor was identified in a human donor in a cohort sampled during active COVID-19. CDR3 sequence reads: CASSLGRDSLTNYGYTF. In DNA form, the CDR3 reads TGCGCCAGCAGCTTGGGGAGAGACAGCCTCACTAACTATGGCTACACCTTC.